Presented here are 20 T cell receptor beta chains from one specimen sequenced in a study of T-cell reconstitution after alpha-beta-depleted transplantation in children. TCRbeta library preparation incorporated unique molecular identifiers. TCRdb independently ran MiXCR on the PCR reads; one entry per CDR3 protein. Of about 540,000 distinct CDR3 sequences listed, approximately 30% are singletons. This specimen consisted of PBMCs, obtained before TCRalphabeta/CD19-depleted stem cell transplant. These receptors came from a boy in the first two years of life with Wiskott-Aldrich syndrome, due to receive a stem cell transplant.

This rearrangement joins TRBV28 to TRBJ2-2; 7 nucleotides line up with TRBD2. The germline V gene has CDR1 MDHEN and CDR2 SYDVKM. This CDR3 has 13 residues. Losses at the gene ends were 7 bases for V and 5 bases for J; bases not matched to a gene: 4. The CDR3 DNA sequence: TGTGCCAGCACGGGAGGTGGGACCGGGGAGCTGTTTTTT. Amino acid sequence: CASTGGGTGELFF.

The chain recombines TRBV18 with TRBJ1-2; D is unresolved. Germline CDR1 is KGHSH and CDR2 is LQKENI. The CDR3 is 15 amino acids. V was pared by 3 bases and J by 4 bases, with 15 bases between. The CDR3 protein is CASSPRQVWSYGYTF. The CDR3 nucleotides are TGTGCCAGCTCACCGCGGCAGGTTTGGAGCTATGGCTACACCTTC.

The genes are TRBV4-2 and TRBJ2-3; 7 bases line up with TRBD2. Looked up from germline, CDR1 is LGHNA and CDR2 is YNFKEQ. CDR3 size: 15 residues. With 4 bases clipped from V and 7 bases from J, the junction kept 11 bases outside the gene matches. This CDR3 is CASSLLAEGHNTQYF. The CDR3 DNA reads TGTGCCAGCAGCCTCCTAGCGGAAGGGCACAATACGCAGTATTTT.

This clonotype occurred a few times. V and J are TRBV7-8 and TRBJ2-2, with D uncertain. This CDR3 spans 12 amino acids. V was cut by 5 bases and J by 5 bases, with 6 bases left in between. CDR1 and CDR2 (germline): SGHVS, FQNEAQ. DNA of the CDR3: TGTGCCAGCAGCGCGACTACCGGGGAGCTGTTTTTT. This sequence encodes CASSATTGELFF. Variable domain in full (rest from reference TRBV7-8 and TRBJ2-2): GAGVSQSPRYKVAKRGQDVALRCDPISGHVSLFWYQQALGQGPEFLTYFQNEAQLDKSGLPSDRFFAERPEGSVSTLKIQRTQQEDSAVYLCASSATTGELFFGEGSRLTVL.

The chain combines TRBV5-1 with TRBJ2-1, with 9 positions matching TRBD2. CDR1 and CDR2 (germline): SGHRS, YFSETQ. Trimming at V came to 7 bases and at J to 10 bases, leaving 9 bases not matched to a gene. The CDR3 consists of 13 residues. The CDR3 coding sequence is TGCGCCAGCCGGATCGGAGCGGGAGGAGAGCAGTTCTTC. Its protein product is CASRIGAGGEQFF.

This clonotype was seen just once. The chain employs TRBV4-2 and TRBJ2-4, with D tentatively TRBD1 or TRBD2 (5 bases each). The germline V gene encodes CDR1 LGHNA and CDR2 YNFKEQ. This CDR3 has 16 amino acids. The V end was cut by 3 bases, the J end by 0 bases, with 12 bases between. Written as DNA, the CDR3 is TGTGCCAGCAGCCATATGGTGGGGGTAGCCAAAAACATTCAGTACTTC. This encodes CASSHMVGVAKNIQYF.

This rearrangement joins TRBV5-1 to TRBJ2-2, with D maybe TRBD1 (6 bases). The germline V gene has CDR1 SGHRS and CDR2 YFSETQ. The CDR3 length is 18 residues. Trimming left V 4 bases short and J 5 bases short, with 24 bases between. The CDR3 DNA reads TGCGCCAGCAGCCGTTCCTCTTCCCCTCTCGGACAGACCGGGGAGCTGTTTTTT. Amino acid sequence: CASSRSSSPLGQTGELFF.

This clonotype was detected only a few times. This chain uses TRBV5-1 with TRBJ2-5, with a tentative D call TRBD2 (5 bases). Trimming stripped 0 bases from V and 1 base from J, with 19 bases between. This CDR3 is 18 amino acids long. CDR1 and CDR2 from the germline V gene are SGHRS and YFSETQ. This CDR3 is CASSLVLASALFQETQYF. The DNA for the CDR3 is TGCGCCAGCAGCTTGGTGCTAGCAAGCGCACTATTCCAAGAGACCCAGTACTTC.

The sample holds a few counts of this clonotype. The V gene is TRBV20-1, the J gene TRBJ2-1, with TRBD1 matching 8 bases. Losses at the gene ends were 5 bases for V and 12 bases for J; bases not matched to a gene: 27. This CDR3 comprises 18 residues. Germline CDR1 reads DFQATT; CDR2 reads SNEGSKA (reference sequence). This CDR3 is CSAPRYDLRGPNQYGQFF. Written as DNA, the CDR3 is TGCAGTGCTCCCCGCTATGATCTCAGGGGGCCGAACCAATATGGGCAGTTCTTC.

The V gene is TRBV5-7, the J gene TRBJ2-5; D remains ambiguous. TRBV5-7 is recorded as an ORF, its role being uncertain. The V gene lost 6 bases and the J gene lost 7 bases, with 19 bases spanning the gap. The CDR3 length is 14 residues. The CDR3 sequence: CASIKVWGLRTQYF. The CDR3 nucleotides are TGTGCCAGCATAAAGGTCTGGGGTTTACGGACCCAGTACTTC.

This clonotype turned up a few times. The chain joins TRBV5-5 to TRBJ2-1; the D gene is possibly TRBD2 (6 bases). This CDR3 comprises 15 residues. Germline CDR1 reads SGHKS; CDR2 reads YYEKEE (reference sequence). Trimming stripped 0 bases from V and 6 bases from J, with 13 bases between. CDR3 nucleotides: TGTGCCAGCAGCTTGGGACTAGTACTGCCCAATGAGCAGTTCTTC. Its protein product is CASSLGLVLPNEQFF.

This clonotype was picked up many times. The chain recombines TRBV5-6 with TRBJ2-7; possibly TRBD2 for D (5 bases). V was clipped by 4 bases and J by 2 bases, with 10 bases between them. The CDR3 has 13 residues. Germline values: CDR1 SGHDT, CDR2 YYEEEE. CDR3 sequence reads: CASSLGVPYEQYF. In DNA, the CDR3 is TGTGCCAGCAGCCTGGGAGTACCCTACGAGCAGTACTTC.

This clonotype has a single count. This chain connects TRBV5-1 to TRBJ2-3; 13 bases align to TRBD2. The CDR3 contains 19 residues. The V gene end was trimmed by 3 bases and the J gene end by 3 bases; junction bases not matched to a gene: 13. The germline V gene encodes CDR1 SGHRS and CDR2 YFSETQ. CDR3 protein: CASSSLTLAGGPVTDTQYF. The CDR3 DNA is TGCGCCAGCAGCTCCTTAACACTAGCGGGAGGGCCTGTGACAGATACGCAGTATTTT.

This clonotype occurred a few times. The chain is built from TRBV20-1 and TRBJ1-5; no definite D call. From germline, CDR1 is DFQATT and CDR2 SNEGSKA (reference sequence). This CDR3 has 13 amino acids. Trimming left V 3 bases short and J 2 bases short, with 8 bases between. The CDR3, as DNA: TGCAGTGCTAGTTCGGGTCGCAATCAGCCCCAGCATTTT. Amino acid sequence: CSASSGRNQPQHF.

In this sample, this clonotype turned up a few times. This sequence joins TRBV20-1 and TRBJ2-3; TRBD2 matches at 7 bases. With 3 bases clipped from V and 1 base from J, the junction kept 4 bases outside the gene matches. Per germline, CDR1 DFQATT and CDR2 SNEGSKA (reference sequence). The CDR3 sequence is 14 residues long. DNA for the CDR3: TGCAGTGCTAGCTTGCTAGCGGGCACAGATACGCAGTATTTT. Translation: CSASLLAGTDTQYF.

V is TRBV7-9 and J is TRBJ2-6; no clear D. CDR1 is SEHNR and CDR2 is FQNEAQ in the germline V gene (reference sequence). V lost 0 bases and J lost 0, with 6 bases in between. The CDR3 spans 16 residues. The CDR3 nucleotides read TGTGCCAGCAGCTTAGCGGTCGCCTCTGGGGCCAACGTCCTGACTTTC. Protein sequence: CASSLAVASGANVLTF.

CDR3: CASSLDSGLAANEQFF. CDR3 nucleotides: TGTGCCAGCAGCTTAGATTCAGGGCTAGCGGCCAATGAGCAGTTCTTC. The chain joins TRBV7-2 to TRBJ2-1; TRBD2 aligns across 7 bases. CDR1 SGHTA and CDR2 FQGNSA come from the germline V gene. The CDR3 has 16 residues. V dropped 1 base and J dropped 6; count of bases not matched to a gene: 9.

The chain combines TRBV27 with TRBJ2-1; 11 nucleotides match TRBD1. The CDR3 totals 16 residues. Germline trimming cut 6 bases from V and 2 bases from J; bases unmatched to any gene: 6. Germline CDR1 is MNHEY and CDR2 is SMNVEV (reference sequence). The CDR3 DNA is TGTGCCAGCAGGCAACGGACAGGGGGCCCCTACAATGAGCAGTTCTTC. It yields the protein CASRQRTGGPYNEQFF.

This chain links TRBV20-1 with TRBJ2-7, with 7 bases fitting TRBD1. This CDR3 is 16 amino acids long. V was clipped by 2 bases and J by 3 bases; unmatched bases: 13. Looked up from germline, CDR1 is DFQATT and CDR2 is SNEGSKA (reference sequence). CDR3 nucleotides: TGCAGTGCTAGACACCAGACAGGGACCGGCTTCTACGAGCAGTACTTC. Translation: CSARHQTGTGFYEQYF.

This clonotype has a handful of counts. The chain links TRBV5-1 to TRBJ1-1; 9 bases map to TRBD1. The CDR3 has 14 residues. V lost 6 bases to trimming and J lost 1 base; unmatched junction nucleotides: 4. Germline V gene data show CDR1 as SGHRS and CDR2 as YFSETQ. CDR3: CASTPGQGNTEAFF. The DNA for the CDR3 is TGCGCCAGCACTCCGGGACAGGGGAACACTGAAGCTTTCTTT.